The 27 T cell receptor beta chains below were found in one sample sequenced in a study of T cells in localized non-small cell lung cancer. Some clones are missing from TCRdb's copy, which holds only in-frame ones; the method was immunoSEQ multiplex PCR. Here the sample spans under 11,000 clones, just under 30% being singletons. Material: lung tumor tissue, obtained before any cancer treatment. These receptor sequences come from a man aged 40-75 years with stage I lung adenocarcinoma.

This clone has more than one count but fewer than ten. The rearrangement links TRBV11-3 to TRBJ1-1; D not resolved. Between the trimmed V and J ends, which lost 2 bases and 1 base, there was a span of 8 bases. The germline V gene has CDR1 SGHNT and CDR2 YENEEA. The CDR3 contains 14 residues. CDR3 region: CASSLFIGNTEAFF. DNA of the CDR3: TGTGCCAGCAGCTTATTTATAGGGAACACTGAAGCTTTCTTT. Based on the CDR3 plus reference TRBV11-3 and TRBJ1-1, the full variable domain is EAGVVQSPRYKIIEKKQPVAFWCNPISGHNTLYWYLQNLGQGPELLIRYENEEAVDDSQLPKDRFSAERLKGVDSTLKIQPAELGDSAVYLCASSLFIGNTEAFFGQGTRLTVV.

This clone was recorded a few times. The J gene is TRBJ1-1, the V gene TRBV28, with D maybe TRBD1 (5 bases). The CDR3 is made up of 13 amino acids. Germline loops: CDR1 MDHEN, CDR2 SYDVKM. Trimming shortened V by 2 bases and J by 7 bases, and 11 bases separated the two germline ends. The CDR3: CASSLVSGNEAFF. The DNA for the CDR3 is TGTGCCAGCAGTTTAGTATCAGGGAATGAAGCTTTCTTT.

The sample holds one count of this clone. This chain joins TRBV5-1 and TRBJ1-6; weak D call: TRBD1 (5 bases). This CDR3 spans 14 amino acids. Per the germline V gene, CDR1 is SGHRS and CDR2 is YFSETQ. V was clipped by 3 bases and J by 7 bases, with 11 bases between them. The CDR3 spells CASSSGTPNSPLHF. CDR3 coding DNA: TGCGCCAGCAGCTCCGGGACCCCAAATTCACCCCTCCACTTT.

V usage is TRBV19 and J usage is TRBJ2-6, with no clear D. Looked up from germline, CDR1 is LNHDA and CDR2 is SQIVND (reference sequence). V lost 5 bases and J lost 0, with 8 bases in between. The CDR3 is 15 amino acids. The CDR3 DNA reads TGTGCCAGTAGTCCGGCCGACTCTGGGGCCAACGTCCTGACTTTC. Residues: CASSPADSGANVLTF.

This clone was counted at least ten times. This chain links TRBV6-8 with TRBJ2-3; 8 nucleotides line up with TRBD1. This CDR3 is built from 14 residues. Looked up from germline, CDR1 is MNHGY and CDR2 is SAAAGT. The V gene end was trimmed by 11 bases and the J gene end by 4 bases; junction bases not matched to a gene: 11. The CDR3 here is CAVQSGGRADTQYF. CDR3 sequence (DNA): TGTGCCGTCCAATCAGGGGGCCGGGCAGATACGCAGTATTTT.

The chain is built from TRBV10-2 and TRBJ1-2; tentative D call: TRBD1 (6 bases). The CDR3 spans 13 residues. V was pared by 6 bases and J by 8 bases, with 16 bases between. Germline loops: CDR1 WSHSY, CDR2 SAAADI. The CDR3 loop reads CASSPPGAEGYTF. The CDR3 nucleotides are TGCGCCAGCAGCCCCCCGGGGGCCGAGGGCTACACCTTC.

This clone was found many times. The gene calls are TRBV6-8 and TRBJ1-6, with D possibly TRBD1 on 6 matching bases. Germline-derived CDR1 and CDR2 are MNHGY and SAAAGT. Trimming cost V 6 bases and J 7 bases, with 22 bases left between them. This CDR3 is 17 amino acids long. CDR3: CASRATPGGGGNSPLHF. The CDR3 DNA reads as TGTGCCAGCAGGGCCACCCCCGGGGGAGGGGGGAATTCACCCCTCCACTTT.

This clone is medium-sized by share. The rearrangement links TRBV6-8 to TRBJ1-5, with D unresolved. With 7 bases removed from V and 4 bases from J, the gap between germline ends came to 11 bases. The CDR3 sequence is 13 residues long. Germline V lookup: CDR1 MNHGY, CDR2 SAAAGT. CDR3: CASTRDYNQPQHF. CDR3 DNA: TGTGCCAGCACTCGTGATTATAATCAGCCCCAGCATTTT.

A few counts support this clone. V and J are TRBV6-8 and TRBJ1-1, with D perhaps matching TRBD1 (5 bases). The germline gives CDR1 MNHGY, CDR2 SAAAGT. This CDR3 is 12 amino acids long. Trimming left V 5 bases short and J 7 bases short, with 11 bases between. The DNA of the CDR3 is TGTGCCAGCAGTACCAGGGACGGTGAAGCTTTCTTT. Residues: CASSTRDGEAFF.

The chain is built from TRBV29-1 and TRBJ2-7; 7 bases fit TRBD1. The CDR3 runs 15 residues. Germline assignment: CDR1 SQVTM and CDR2 ANQGSEA. V shed 0 bases and J 4 bases; nucleotides not matched to a gene: 9. In nucleotides, the CDR3 is TGCAGCGTTGAAGAGTACTTGGGACAGAATTACGAGCAGTACTTC. It encodes CSVEEYLGQNYEQYF.

The chain carries TRBV19 and TRBJ1-2; tentative D call: TRBD1 (5 bases). The CDR3 contains 14 residues. Per germline, CDR1 LNHDA and CDR2 SQIVND (reference sequence). Trimming cost V 6 bases and J 5 bases, with 16 bases left between them. CDR3 loop: CASSPRGGRYGYTF. In DNA form, the CDR3 reads TGTGCCAGTAGCCCCCGGGGGGGACGGTATGGCTACACCTTC.

The chain links TRBV2 to TRBJ2-3, with 13 bases fitting TRBD2. V dropped 5 bases and J dropped 3; count of bases not matched to a gene: 8. The germline gives CDR1 SNHLY, CDR2 FYNNEI. The CDR3 contains 17 residues. The DNA for the CDR3 is TGTGCCAGCAGTAAACTAGCGGGGGGGCCTGTGACAGATACGCAGTATTTT. Translating gives CASSKLAGGPVTDTQYF.

The CDR3 sequence: CASSRRQVGYGNQPQHF. DNA of the CDR3: TGTGCCAGCAGCCGACGACAGGTCGGGTATGGCAATCAGCCCCAGCATTTT. The chain couples TRBV11-3 to TRBJ1-5; possibly TRBD1 for D (6 bases). The CDR3 has 17 amino acids. Looked up from germline, CDR1 is SGHNT and CDR2 is YENEEA. Trimming took off 5 bases at V and 2 bases at J, with 19 bases between the two ends.

The chain carries TRBV19 and TRBJ2-1; D is possibly TRBD2 (5 bases). Germline V gene lookup returns CDR1 LNHDA and CDR2 SQIVND (reference sequence). The V end lost 2 bases, the J end lost 1 base, and 15 bases lay between the germline ends. This CDR3 has 17 residues. CDR3 sequence (DNA): TGTGCCAGTAGTATAAGGATAACGGGGAGTTCCTACAATGAGCAGTTCTTC. Translating it yields CASSIRITGSSYNEQFF. Full variable domain (rest looked up from reference TRBV19 and TRBJ2-1): DGGITQSPKYLFRKEGQNVTLSCEQNLNHDAMYWYRQDPGQGLRLIYYSQIVNDFQKGDIAEGYSVSREKKESFPLTVTSAQKNPTAFYLCASSIRITGSSYNEQFFGPGTRLTVL.

The count of this clone is one. The gene calls are TRBV5-1 and TRBJ1-6, with 10 bases lining up with TRBD1. CDR3 length: 15 amino acids. The germline gives CDR1 SGHRS, CDR2 YFSETQ. V was pared by 0 bases and J by 10 bases, with 4 bases of the junction left unmatched. CDR3 sequence reads: CASSLVGTGESPLHF. DNA of the CDR3: TGCGCCAGCAGCTTGGTCGGGACAGGGGAATCACCCCTCCACTTT. Using reference TRBV5-1 and TRBJ1-6 for the parts outside the CDR3, the full variable domain is KAGVTQTPRYLIKTRGQQVTLSCSPISGHRSVSWYQQTPGQGLQFLFEYFSETQRNKGNFPGRFSGRQFSNSRSEMNVSTLELGDSALYLCASSLVGTGESPLHFGNGTRLTVT.

This clone was picked up a small number of times. The V and J genes are TRBV30 and TRBJ1-6; D is uncertain. With 0 bases removed from V and 7 bases from J, the gap between germline ends came to 13 bases. CDR3 length: 15 amino acids. The germline CDR1 and CDR2 sequences are GTSNPN and SVGIG (reference sequence). The CDR3 DNA reads TGTGCCTGGAGTGTACGAGCGGTCAAAAATTCACCCCTCCACTTT. Its protein product is CAWSVRAVKNSPLHF.

This clone was recorded at least ten times. The rearrangement joins TRBV11-3 to TRBJ1-1; unclear D gene. Trimming took 2 bases from V and 2 from J, leaving 15 bases between them. This CDR3 contains 16 residues. Per germline, CDR1 SGHNT and CDR2 YENEEA. The CDR3 loop is CASSLRVARLNTEAFF. The CDR3 nucleotides are TGTGCCAGCAGCTTACGTGTCGCCAGACTAAACACTGAAGCTTTCTTT.

This clone has more than one count but fewer than ten. The chain uses TRBV11-3 and TRBJ2-3, with 11 bases that match TRBD2. CDR3 length equals 15 residues. Germline V gives CDR1 SGHNT, CDR2 YENEEA. Trimming took 3 bases from V and 10 from J; bases not matched to a gene: 9. The CDR3 loop reads CASSLTSGESLSQYF. The CDR3 bases are TGTGCCAGCAGCTTGACTAGCGGGGAGTCTTTGTCGCAGTATTTT.

This clone appeared a few times. V gene TRBV11-3 combines with J gene TRBJ2-7; 9 nucleotides agree with TRBD1. The V gene end was trimmed by 1 base and the J gene end by 2 bases; junction bases not matched to a gene: 9. In germline, CDR1 is SGHNT, CDR2 YENEEA. This CDR3 is 17 amino acids long. Here the CDR3 DNA reads TGTGCCAGCAGCTTAGTGGGGGCCGGGACAGGGACCTACGAGCAGTACTTC. Residues: CASSLVGAGTGTYEQYF.

The chain combines TRBV6-8 with TRBJ1-5; D call uncertain. CDR3 size: 16 residues. The germline V gene has CDR1 MNHGY and CDR2 SAAAGT. With 6 bases removed from V and 3 bases from J, the gap between germline ends came to 18 bases. The CDR3 bases are TGTGCCAGCAGAGAAAGAGCTTTTGCCCTCAATCAGCCCCAGCATTTT. Residues: CASRERAFALNQPQHF.

This clone was seen a few times. CDR3 sequence reads: CASNLAPTGLETQYF. Here the CDR3 DNA reads TGTGCCAGCAACTTAGCCCCGACAGGGCTAGAGACCCAGTACTTC. The chain combines TRBV6-8 with TRBJ2-5; 7 nucleotides agree with TRBD1. The CDR3 sequence is 15 residues long. Germline V CDR1 and CDR2: MNHGY, SAAAGT. With V trimmed by 7 bases and J by 4 bases, 12 bases remained unmatched.

The chain carries TRBV19 and TRBJ2-4, with TRBD1 identical over 10 bases. V dropped 6 bases and J dropped 4; count of bases not matched to a gene: 3. The CDR3 is 14 residues long. CDR1 and CDR2 (germline): LNHDA, SQIVND (reference sequence). This CDR3 is CASSPGQGKNIQYF. CDR3 nucleotides: TGTGCCAGTAGCCCGGGACAGGGGAAAAACATTCAGTACTTC.

The chain joins TRBV30 to TRBJ1-2, with D unresolved. The CDR3 spans 12 residues. V lost 2 bases and J lost 1, with 5 bases in between. Germline lookup yields CDR1 GTSNPN and CDR2 SVGIG (reference sequence). The CDR3 nucleotides read TGTGCCTGGAGTCCGGGTAACTATGGCTACACCTTC. It translates to CAWSPGNYGYTF.

This clone is medium-sized (0.01 to 0.1%) within its sample. The CDR3 sequence: CATSRDFRGGRETQYF. The CDR3 nucleotides are TGTGCCACCAGCAGAGATTTCAGGGGCGGTCGGGAGACCCAGTACTTC. The V and J genes are TRBV15 and TRBJ2-5; D possibly corresponds to TRBD1 (6 bases). V was trimmed by 0 bases and J by 5 bases, leaving 16 bases between them. Per germline, CDR1 LNHNV and CDR2 YYDKDF (reference sequence). The CDR3 loop spans 16 amino acids. The complete variable domain, with remaining parts taken from reference TRBV15 and TRBJ2-5, reads DAMVIQNPRYQVTQFGKPVTLSCSQTLNHNVMYWYQQKSSQAPKLLFHYYDKDFNNEADTPDNFQSRRPNTSFCFLDIRSPGLGDTAMYLCATSRDFRGGRETQYFGPGTRLLVL.

The J gene is TRBJ2-7, the V gene TRBV5-1; possibly TRBD2 for D (6 bases). The CDR3 sequence is 14 residues long. Germline CDR1 is SGHRS and CDR2 is YFSETQ. V lost 0 bases and J 4 bases, leaving 11 bases between the germline ends. The CDR3 sequence is CASSLVPGRYEQYF. The CDR3 DNA reads as TGCGCCAGCAGCTTGGTACCAGGGAGGTACGAGCAGTACTTC.

The chain carries TRBV5-1 and TRBJ2-6, with a weak D call TRBD1 (6 bases). This CDR3 is 17 amino acids long. Germline V gene data show CDR1 as SGHRS and CDR2 as YFSETQ. Trimming stripped 3 bases from V and 2 bases from J, with 15 bases between. CDR3 loop: CASSSQTGNAGANVLTF. CDR3 nucleotides: TGCGCCAGCAGCTCACAAACAGGGAACGCTGGGGCCAACGTCCTGACTTTC.

This clone was detected a few times. The rearrangement links TRBV11-3 to TRBJ2-3, with D perhaps given as TRBD1 or TRBD2 (5 bases each). Trimming removed 0 bases from V and 1 base from J, with 11 bases in between. This CDR3 is 16 amino acids long. Looked up from germline, CDR1 is SGHNT and CDR2 is YENEEA. The CDR3 sequence: CASSLEVLGGTDTQYF. The CDR3 DNA reads TGTGCCAGCAGCTTAGAGGTTTTGGGGGGCACAGATACGCAGTATTTT.